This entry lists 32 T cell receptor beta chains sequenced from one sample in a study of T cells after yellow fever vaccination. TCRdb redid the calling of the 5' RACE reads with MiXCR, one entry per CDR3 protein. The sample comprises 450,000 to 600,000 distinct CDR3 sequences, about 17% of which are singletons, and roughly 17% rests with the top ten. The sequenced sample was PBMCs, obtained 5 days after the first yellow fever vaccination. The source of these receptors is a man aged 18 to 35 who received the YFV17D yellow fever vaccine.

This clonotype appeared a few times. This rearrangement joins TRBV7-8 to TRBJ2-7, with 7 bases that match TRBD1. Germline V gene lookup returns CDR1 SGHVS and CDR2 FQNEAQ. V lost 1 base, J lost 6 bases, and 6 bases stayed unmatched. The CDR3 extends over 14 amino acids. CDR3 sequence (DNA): TGTGCCAGCAGCTTAGGGGCCAGGGGGAGCGAGCAGTACGTC. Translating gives CASSLGARGSEQYV.

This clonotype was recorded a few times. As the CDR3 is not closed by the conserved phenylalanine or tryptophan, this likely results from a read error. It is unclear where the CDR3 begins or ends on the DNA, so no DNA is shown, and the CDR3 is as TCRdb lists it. The CDR3: CASNFAGALPRFL. V and J are TRBV12-3 or TRBV12-4 and TRBJ1-2; whether TRBD1, the table's D call, matches the DNA was not checked. The CDR3 totals 13 residues, both ends included.

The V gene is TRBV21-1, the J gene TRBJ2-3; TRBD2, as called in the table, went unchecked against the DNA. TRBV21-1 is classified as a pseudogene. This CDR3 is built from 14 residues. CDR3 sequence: CASSKCGELDTQYF. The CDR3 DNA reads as TGTGCCAGCAGCAAATGCGGGGAGTTAGATACGCAGTATTTT.

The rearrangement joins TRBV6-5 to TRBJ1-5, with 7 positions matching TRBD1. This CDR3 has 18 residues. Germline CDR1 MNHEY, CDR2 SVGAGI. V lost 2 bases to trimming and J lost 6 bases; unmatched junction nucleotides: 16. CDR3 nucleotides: TGTGCCAGCAGTTACGGAGGGAGCAGGGGGATGTGGGGTCAGCCCCAGCATTTT. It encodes CASSYGGSRGMWGQPQHF.

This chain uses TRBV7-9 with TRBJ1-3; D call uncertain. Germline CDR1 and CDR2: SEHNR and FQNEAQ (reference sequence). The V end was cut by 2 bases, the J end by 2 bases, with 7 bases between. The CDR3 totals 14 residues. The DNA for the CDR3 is TGTGCCAGCAGCTTACTTGGGACTGGAAACACCATATATTTT. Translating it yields CASSLLGTGNTIYF.

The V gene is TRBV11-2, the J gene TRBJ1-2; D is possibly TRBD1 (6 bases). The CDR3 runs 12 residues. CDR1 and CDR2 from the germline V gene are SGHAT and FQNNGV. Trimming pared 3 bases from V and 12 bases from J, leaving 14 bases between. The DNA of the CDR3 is TGTGCCAGCAGCTTTACAGGGTGGAGCCACACCTTC. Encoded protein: CASSFTGWSHTF.

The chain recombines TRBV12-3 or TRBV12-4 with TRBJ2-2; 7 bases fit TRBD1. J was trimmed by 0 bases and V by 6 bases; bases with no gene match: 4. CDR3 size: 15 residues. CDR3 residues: CASRDRAPNTGELFF. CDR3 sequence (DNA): TGTGCCAGCAGAGACAGGGCCCCGAACACCGGGGAGCTGTTTTTT.

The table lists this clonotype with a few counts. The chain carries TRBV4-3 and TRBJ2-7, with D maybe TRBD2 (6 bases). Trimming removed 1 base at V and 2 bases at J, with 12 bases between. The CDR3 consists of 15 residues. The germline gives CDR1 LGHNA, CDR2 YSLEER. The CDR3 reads CASSQVRGLTYEQYF. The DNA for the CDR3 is TGCGCCAGCAGCCAAGTTAGGGGACTTACCTACGAGCAGTACTTC.

CDR3 DNA: TGTGCCACCAAGCAGGGCGAGCAGTACGTC. Encoded protein: CATKQGEQYV. This chain links TRBV15 with TRBJ2-7, with D possibly matching TRBD1 (5 bases). CDR1 and CDR2 (germline): LNHNV, YYDKDF (reference sequence). V was shortened by 7 bases and J by 6 bases, with 7 bases between the two germline ends. This CDR3 has 10 residues.

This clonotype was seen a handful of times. The CDR3 region is CSAKGNANEKLFF. CDR3 sequence (DNA): TGCAGTGCTAAAGGGAACGCAAATGAAAAACTGTTTTTT. V usage is TRBV20-1 and J usage is TRBJ1-4, with D unresolved. The germline CDR1 and CDR2 sequences are DFQATT and SNEGSKA (reference sequence). This CDR3 has 13 amino acids. Trimming took 4 bases from V and 5 from J, leaving 11 bases between them.

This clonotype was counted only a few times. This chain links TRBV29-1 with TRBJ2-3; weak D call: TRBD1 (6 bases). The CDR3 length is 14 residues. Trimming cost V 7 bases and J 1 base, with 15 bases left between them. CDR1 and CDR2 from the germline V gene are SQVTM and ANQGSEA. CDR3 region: CSAGRGSGTDTQYF. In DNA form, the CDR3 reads TGCAGCGCCGGAAGGGGGTCTGGCACAGATACGCAGTATTTT.

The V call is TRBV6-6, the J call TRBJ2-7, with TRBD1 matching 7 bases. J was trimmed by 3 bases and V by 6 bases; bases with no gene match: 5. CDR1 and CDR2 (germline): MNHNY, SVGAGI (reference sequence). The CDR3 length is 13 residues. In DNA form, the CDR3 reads TGTGCCAGCAGAGAGGGACAGTACTACGAGCAGTACGTC. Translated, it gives CASREGQYYEQYV.

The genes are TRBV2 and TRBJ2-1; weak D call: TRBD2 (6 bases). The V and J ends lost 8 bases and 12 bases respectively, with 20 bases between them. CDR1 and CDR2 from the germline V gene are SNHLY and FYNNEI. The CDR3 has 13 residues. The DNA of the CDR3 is TGTGCCAGCTATTACGGGGAGGAGAGAGGGCAGTTCTTC. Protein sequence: CASYYGEERGQFF.

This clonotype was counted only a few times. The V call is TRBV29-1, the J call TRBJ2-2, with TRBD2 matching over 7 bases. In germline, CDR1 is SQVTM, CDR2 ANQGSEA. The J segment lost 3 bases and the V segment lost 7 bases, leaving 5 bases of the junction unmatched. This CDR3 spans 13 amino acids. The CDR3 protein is CSEGLPYTGELFF. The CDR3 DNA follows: TGCAGCGAGGGACTACCGTACACCGGGGAGCTGTTTTTT.

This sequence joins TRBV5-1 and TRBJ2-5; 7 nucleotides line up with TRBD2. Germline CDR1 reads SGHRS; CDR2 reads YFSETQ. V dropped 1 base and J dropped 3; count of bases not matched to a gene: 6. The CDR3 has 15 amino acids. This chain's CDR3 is CASSLPRDYKETQYF. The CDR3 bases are TGCGCCAGCAGCTTGCCGCGGGACTATAAAGAGACCCAGTACTTC.

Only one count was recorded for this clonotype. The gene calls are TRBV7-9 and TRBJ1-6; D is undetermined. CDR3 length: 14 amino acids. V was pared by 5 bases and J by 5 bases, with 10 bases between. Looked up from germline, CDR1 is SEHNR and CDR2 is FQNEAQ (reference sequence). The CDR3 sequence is CASSPDGNNSPLHF. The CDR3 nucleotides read TGTGCCAGCAGCCCCGACGGAAATAATTCACCCCTCCACTTT.

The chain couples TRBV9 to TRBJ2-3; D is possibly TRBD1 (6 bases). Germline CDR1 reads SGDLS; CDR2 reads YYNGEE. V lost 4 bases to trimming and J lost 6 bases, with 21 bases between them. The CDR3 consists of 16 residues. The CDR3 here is CASSPWGLAEGDTQYF. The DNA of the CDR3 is TGTGCCAGCAGCCCCTGGGGGCTCGCGGAAGGGGATACGCAGTATTTT.

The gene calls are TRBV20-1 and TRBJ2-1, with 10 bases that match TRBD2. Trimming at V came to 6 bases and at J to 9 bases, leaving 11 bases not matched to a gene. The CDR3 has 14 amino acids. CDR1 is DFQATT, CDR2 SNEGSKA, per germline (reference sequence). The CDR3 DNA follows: TGCAGTGCCTCACAAAGCGGGGGGGCCGTTGAGCAGTTCTTC. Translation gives CSASQSGGAVEQFF.

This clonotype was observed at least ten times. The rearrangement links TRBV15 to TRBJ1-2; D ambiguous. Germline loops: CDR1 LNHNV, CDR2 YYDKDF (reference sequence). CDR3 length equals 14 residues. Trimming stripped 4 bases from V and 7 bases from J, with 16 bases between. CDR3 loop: CATSMIGVIGGYTF. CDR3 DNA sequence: TGTGCCACCAGCATGATCGGGGTTATAGGTGGCTACACCTTC. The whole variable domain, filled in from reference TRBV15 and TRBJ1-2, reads DAMVIQNPRYQVTQFGKPVTLSCSQTLNHNVMYWYQQKSSQAPKLLFHYYDKDFNNEADTPDNFQSRRPNTSFCFLDIRSPGLGDTAMYLCATSMIGVIGGYTFGSGTRLTVV.

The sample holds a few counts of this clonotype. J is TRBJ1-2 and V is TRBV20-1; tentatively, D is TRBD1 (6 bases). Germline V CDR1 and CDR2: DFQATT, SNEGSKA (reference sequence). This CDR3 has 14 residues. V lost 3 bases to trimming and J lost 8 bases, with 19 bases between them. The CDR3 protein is CSARRTASGRGYTF. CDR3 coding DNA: TGCAGTGCTAGGAGGACAGCGTCTGGGAGGGGCTACACCTTC.

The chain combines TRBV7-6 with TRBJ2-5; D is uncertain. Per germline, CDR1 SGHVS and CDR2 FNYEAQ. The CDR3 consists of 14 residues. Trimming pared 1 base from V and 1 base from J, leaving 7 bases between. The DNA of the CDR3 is TGTGCCAGCAGCTTAGTTAAAGGCCAAGAGACCCAGTACTTC. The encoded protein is CASSLVKGQETQYF.

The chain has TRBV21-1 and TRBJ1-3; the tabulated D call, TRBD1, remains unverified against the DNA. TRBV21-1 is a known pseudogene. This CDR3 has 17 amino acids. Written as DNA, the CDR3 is TGTGCCAGCAGCAAAGCCCCCCCGACAGGGGCGGGGGACACCATATATTTT. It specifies CASSKAPPTGAGDTIYF.

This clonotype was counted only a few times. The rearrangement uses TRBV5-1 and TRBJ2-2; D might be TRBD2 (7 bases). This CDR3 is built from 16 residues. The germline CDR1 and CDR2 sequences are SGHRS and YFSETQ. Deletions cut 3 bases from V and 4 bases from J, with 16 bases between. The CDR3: CASSWTPGEGTGELFF. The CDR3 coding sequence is TGCGCCAGCAGCTGGACCCCAGGGGAGGGCACCGGGGAGCTGTTTTTT.

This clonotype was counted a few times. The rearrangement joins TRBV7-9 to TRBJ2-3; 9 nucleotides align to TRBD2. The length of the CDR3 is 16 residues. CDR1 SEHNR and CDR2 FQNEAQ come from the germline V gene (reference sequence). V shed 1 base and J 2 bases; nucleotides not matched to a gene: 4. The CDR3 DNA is TGTGCCAGCAGCTTAGGCCTAGCGGGGTTCACAGATACGCAGTATTTT. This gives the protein CASSLGLAGFTDTQYF.

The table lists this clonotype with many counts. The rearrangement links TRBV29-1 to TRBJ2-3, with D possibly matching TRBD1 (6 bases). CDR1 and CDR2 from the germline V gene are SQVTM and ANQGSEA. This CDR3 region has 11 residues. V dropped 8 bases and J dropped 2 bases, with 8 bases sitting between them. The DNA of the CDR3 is TGCAGCACAGGGAACACAGATACGCAGTATTTT. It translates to CSTGNTDTQYF.

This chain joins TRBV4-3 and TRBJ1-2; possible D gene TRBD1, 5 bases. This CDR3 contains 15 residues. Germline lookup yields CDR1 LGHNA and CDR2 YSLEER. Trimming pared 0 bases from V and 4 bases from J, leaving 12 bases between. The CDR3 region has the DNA TGCGCCAGCAGCCAAGATCGGGGGTCGGGCTATGGCTACACCTTC. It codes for CASSQDRGSGYGYTF.

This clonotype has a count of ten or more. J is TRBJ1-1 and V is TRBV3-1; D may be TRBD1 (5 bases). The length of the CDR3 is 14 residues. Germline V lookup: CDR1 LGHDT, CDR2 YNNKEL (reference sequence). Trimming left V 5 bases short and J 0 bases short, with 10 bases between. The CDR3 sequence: CASSSPTVNTEAFF. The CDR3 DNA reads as TGTGCCAGCAGCAGCCCGACAGTGAACACTGAAGCTTTCTTT.

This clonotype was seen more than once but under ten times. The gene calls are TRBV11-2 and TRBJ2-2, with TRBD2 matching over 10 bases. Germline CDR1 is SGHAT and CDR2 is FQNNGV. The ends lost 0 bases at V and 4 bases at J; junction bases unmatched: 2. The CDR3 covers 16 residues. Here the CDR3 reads CASSLESSGGTGELFF. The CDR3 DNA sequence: TGTGCCAGCAGCTTAGAGTCTAGCGGGGGCACCGGGGAGCTGTTTTTT. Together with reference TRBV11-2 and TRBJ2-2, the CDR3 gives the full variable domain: EAGVAQSPRYKIIEKRQSVAFWCNPISGHATLYWYQQILGQGPKLLIQFQNNGVVDDSQLPKDRFSAERLKGVDSTLKIQPAKLEDSAVYLCASSLESSGGTGELFFGEGSRLTVL.

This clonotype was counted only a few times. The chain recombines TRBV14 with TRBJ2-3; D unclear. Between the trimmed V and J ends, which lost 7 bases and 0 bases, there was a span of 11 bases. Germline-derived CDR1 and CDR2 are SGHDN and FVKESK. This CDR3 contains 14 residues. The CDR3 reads CASNHPDSTDTQYF. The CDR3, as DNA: TGTGCCAGCAACCACCCGGATAGCACAGATACGCAGTATTTT.

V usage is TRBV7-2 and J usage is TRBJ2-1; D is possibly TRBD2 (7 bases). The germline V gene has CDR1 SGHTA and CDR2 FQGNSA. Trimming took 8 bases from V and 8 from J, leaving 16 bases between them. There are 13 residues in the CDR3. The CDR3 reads CASRRGGAHEQFF. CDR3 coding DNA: TGTGCCAGCCGGAGGGGGGGGGCACATGAGCAGTTCTTC.

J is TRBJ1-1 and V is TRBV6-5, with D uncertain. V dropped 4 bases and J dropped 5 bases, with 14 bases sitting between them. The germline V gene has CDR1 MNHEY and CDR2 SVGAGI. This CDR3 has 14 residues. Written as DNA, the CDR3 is TGTGCCAGCAGTTCCGTAACCGGAGGTACTGAAGCTTTCTTT. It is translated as CASSSVTGGTEAFF.

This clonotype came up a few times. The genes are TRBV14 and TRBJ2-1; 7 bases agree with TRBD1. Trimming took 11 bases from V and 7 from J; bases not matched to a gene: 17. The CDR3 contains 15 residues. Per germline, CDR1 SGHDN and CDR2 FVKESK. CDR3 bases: TGTGCCTCCCGAACCTGGCAGGGGGTAGGTAATGAGCAGTTCTTC. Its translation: CASRTWQGVGNEQFF. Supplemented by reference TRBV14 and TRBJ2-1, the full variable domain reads EAGVTQFPSHSVIEKGQTVTLRCDPISGHDNLYWYRRVMGKEIKFLLHFVKESKQDESGMPNNRFLAERTGGTYSTLKVQPAELEDSGVYFCASRTWQGVGNEQFFGPGTRLTVL.